The 27 T cell receptor beta chains given below trace back to one sample, sequenced in a study of siplizumab effects on memory and regulatory T cells. TCRdb keeps only in-frame clones here, not all; method: immunoSEQ multiplex PCR. The data contain around 87,000 clones, just under 90% of them seen just once; the ten biggest clones take up about 15%. Sequences were obtained from CD4+ T cells sorted from blood. The source is a human donor in good health.

The chain employs TRBV4-3 and TRBJ1-3; D gene unclear. The germline V gene has CDR1 LGHNA and CDR2 YSLEER. Trimming shortened V by 4 bases and J by 0 bases, and 10 bases separated the two germline ends. This CDR3 is 15 amino acids long. The CDR3 DNA reads as TGCGCCAGCAGCCCCTCGGGGAGCTCTGGAAACACCATATATTTT. This codes for CASSPSGSSGNTIYF.

V and J are TRBV28 and TRBJ2-1; 8 bases map to TRBD2. Germline CDR1 and CDR2: MDHEN and SYDVKM. The CDR3 has 17 residues. V trimming: 5 bases; J trimming: 0 bases; junction bases outside the gene matches: 9. As DNA, the CDR3 is TGTGCCAGCAGTCCCTGGACTAGCCTTTACTCCTACAATGAGCAGTTCTTC. Amino acids: CASSPWTSLYSYNEQFF.

The gene calls are TRBV4-1 and TRBJ2-7; 9 nucleotides line up with TRBD2. Unmatched junction bases numbered 5, after V lost 0 bases and J lost 2 bases. The germline CDR1 and CDR2 sequences are MGHRA and YSYEKL. This CDR3 comprises 16 residues. The CDR3 DNA reads as TGCGCCAGCAGCCAAGAGTCTCTAGCGGGACCCTACGAGCAGTACTTC. It yields the protein CASSQESLAGPYEQYF.

The chain recombines TRBV19 with TRBJ2-7, with D possibly being TRBD1 (7 bases). The germline V gene encodes CDR1 LNHDA and CDR2 SQIVND (reference sequence). V was cut by 8 bases and J by 7 bases, with 18 bases left in between. This CDR3 comprises 13 residues. The chain's CDR3 is CASGRGTAGEQYF. The CDR3 region has the DNA TGTGCCAGTGGACGTGGGACAGCGGGTGAGCAGTACTTC.

V is TRBV28 and J is TRBJ2-5; TRBD2 might be the D (5 bases). The J call may be in error: the DNA end matches TRBJ2-7 better. Germline V CDR1 and CDR2: MDHEN, SYDVKM. The CDR3 totals 15 residues. This chain's CDR3 is CASSMRAVSSYEQYF. The CDR3 coding sequence is TGTGCCAGCAGTATGCGGGCGGTAAGCTCCTACGAGCAGTACTTC.

The rearrangement uses TRBV7-8 and TRBJ1-4, with 8 bases matching TRBD1. CDR1 and CDR2 from the germline V gene are SGHVS and FQNEAQ. With 6 bases clipped from V and 7 bases from J, the junction kept 16 bases outside the gene matches. The length of the CDR3 is 17 residues. The CDR3 loop is CASRPTGGRGLSEKLFF. The CDR3 DNA reads TGTGCCAGCAGACCTACAGGGGGGAGGGGGCTAAGTGAAAAACTGTTTTTT.

The V call is TRBV12-5, the J call TRBJ2-5; 7 nucleotides match TRBD1. There are 14 residues in the CDR3. The V segment lost 7 bases and the J segment 2 bases; nucleotides outside the gene matches: 7. Germline lookup yields CDR1 LGHNT and CDR2 FRNRAP. Here the CDR3 reads CASVGGQTQETQYF. The CDR3 DNA reads TGTGCTAGTGTAGGGGGACAGACTCAAGAGACCCAGTACTTC.

The chain uses TRBV30 and TRBJ2-6; D gene ambiguous. V was clipped by 8 bases and J by 5 bases, with 10 bases between them. In germline, CDR1 is GTSNPN, CDR2 SVGIG (reference sequence). This CDR3 contains 12 residues. DNA of the CDR3: TGTGCCCTAGAAGTCCGGGCCAACGTCCTGACTTTC. It is translated as CALEVRANVLTF. Full variable domain (rest looked up from reference TRBV30 and TRBJ2-6): SQTIHQWPATLVQPVGSPLSLECTVEGTSNPNLYWYRQAAGRGLQLLFYSVGIGQISSEVPQNLSASRPQDRQFILSSKKLLLSDSGFYLCALEVRANVLTFGAGSRLTVL.

The chain is built from TRBV19 and TRBJ1-5; D call uncertain. The CDR3 loop spans 15 amino acids. From germline, CDR1 is LNHDA and CDR2 SQIVND (reference sequence). Trimming removed 6 bases at V and 1 base at J, with 13 bases between. The CDR3 here is CASRAPSVSNQPQHF. CDR3 coding DNA: TGTGCCAGTAGGGCCCCGTCGGTGAGCAATCAGCCCCAGCATTTT.

The chain links TRBV7-9 to TRBJ1-2; TRBD1 might be the D (5 bases). In germline, CDR1 is SEHNR, CDR2 FQNEAQ (reference sequence). The CDR3 is 13 residues long. V was pared by 1 base and J by 4 bases, with 7 bases between. In DNA form, the CDR3 reads TGTGCCAGCAGCTTAGGACAGTCCTATGGCTACACCTTC. Protein product: CASSLGQSYGYTF. The complete variable domain, with remaining parts taken from reference TRBV7-9 and TRBJ1-2, reads DTGVSQNPRHKITKRGQNVTFRCDPISEHNRLYWYRQTLGQGPEFLTYFQNEAQLEKSRLLSDRFSAERPKGSFSTLEIQRTEQGDSAMYLCASSLGQSYGYTFGSGTRLTVV.

The chain links TRBV7-9 to TRBJ2-3; 13 bases align to TRBD2. The CDR3 is 17 residues long. Trimming at V came to 3 bases and at J to 1 base, leaving 4 bases not matched to a gene. Looked up from germline, CDR1 is SEHNR and CDR2 is FQNEAQ (reference sequence). CDR3 in DNA: TGTGCCAGCAGCTTCCAAGGACTAGCGGGAGGCACAGATACGCAGTATTTT. Encoded protein: CASSFQGLAGGTDTQYF.

This clone has just one count. The chain is built from TRBV18 and TRBJ1-2; weak D call: TRBD1 (5 bases). Trimming left V 2 bases short and J 8 bases short, with 15 bases between. CDR1 KGHSH and CDR2 LQKENI come from the germline V gene. The CDR3 sequence is 14 residues long. CDR3 nucleotide sequence: TGTGCCAGCTCACCAAAAGGGCAGAGGGACGGCTACACCTTC. It is translated as CASSPKGQRDGYTF.

This CDR3 is CASSPDVKVYNEQFF. CDR3 in DNA: TGTGCCAGCTCACCAGACGTTAAAGTCTACAATGAGCAGTTCTTC. This chain connects TRBV18 to TRBJ2-1; no clear D. The germline V and J ends were trimmed by 2 bases and 3 bases, with 11 bases remaining between them. This CDR3 is built from 15 residues. Germline CDR1 KGHSH, CDR2 LQKENI.

This clone was seen just once. CDR3 sequence (DNA): TGTGCCAGCAGCCAACAGGGGGTAGGTGGAAACTATGGCTACACCTTC. This gives the protein CASSQQGVGGNYGYTF. The chain links TRBV7-2 to TRBJ1-2; 8 bases align to TRBD1. The V segment lost 5 bases and the J segment 2 bases; nucleotides outside the gene matches: 10. This CDR3 has 16 amino acids. The germline V gene encodes CDR1 SGHTA and CDR2 FQGNSA.

CDR3 nucleotides: TGTGCCAGCAGCCCTCGTGTAGCGGGAATAGAGACCCAGTACTTC. Translated, it gives CASSPRVAGIETQYF. J is TRBJ2-5 and V is TRBV5-6; 8 nucleotides agree with TRBD2. V lost 4 bases and J lost 4; bases outside the gene matches: 9. Germline V gene lookup returns CDR1 SGHDT and CDR2 YYEEEE. The CDR3 is 15 residues long.

The V and J genes are TRBV5-1 and TRBJ1-1, with a tentative D call TRBD1 (5 bases). Germline V gene data show CDR1 as SGHRS and CDR2 as YFSETQ. This CDR3 comprises 15 residues. V was shortened by 2 bases and J by 3 bases, with 14 bases between the two germline ends. CDR3 nucleotides: TGCGCCAGCAGCTTTATCCCCGACAGTTACACTGAAGCTTTCTTT. Amino acid sequence: CASSFIPDSYTEAFF.

J is TRBJ1-6 and V is TRBV4-3; no reliable D call. V dropped 0 bases and J dropped 6 bases, with 6 bases sitting between them. The germline V gene encodes CDR1 LGHNA and CDR2 YSLEER. This CDR3 spans 14 amino acids. The CDR3, as DNA: TGCGCCAGCAGCCAAGAAGGATTTAATTCACCCCTCCACTTT. Its translation: CASSQEGFNSPLHF.

This chain uses TRBV15 with TRBJ2-7, with 7 positions matching TRBD2. With 4 bases clipped from V and 5 bases from J, the junction kept 11 bases outside the gene matches. This CDR3 has 15 amino acids. Germline CDR1 is LNHNV and CDR2 is YYDKDF (reference sequence). In DNA form, the CDR3 reads TGTGCCACCAGCACCAGATCCGCGGGAGTAAACGAGCAGTACTTC. Translation: CATSTRSAGVNEQYF.

This rearrangement joins TRBV28 to TRBJ1-1; the D gene is possibly TRBD1 (5 bases). The length of the CDR3 is 15 residues. CDR1 is MDHEN and CDR2 is SYDVKM in the germline V gene. V was trimmed by 8 bases and J by 4 bases, leaving 20 bases between them. The DNA of the CDR3 is TGTGCCAGCCCTCCTTATGGGGGGGGTGTCACTGAAGCTTTCTTT. Translation: CASPPYGGGVTEAFF.

The chain recombines TRBV19 with TRBJ2-3, with D possibly TRBD2 on 5 matching bases. V was clipped by 6 bases and J by 2 bases, with 9 bases between them. The CDR3 totals 13 residues. Germline V gene sequence: CDR1 LNHDA, CDR2 SQIVND (reference sequence). Written as DNA, the CDR3 is TGTGCCAGTAGCTCGGGGTACACAGATACGCAGTATTTT. Translating gives CASSSGYTDTQYF.

The chain uses TRBV5-8 and TRBJ1-3; D is undetermined. CDR3 length equals 14 residues. Germline CDR1 SGHTS, CDR2 YDEGEE. Deletions cut 1 base from V and 0 bases from J, with 5 bases between. The CDR3, as DNA: TGTGCCAGCAGCTTGTCTTCCTCTGGAAACACCATATATTTT. Protein sequence: CASSLSSSGNTIYF.

The V gene is TRBV25-1, the J gene TRBJ1-2, with 7 nucleotides matching TRBD1. This CDR3 comprises 13 residues. The ends lost 6 bases at V and 5 bases at J; junction bases unmatched: 6. Germline CDR1 reads MGHDK; CDR2 reads SYGVNS. The CDR3 DNA sequence: TGTGCCAGCAGCTTGACAGGGCGGTATGGCTACACCTTC. This translates into CASSLTGRYGYTF.

The chain links TRBV19 to TRBJ2-1; a weak D match, TRBD1 (6 bases). Germline V gives CDR1 LNHDA, CDR2 SQIVND (reference sequence). V lost 2 bases to trimming and J lost 4 bases, with 18 bases between them. The CDR3 runs to 17 residues. CDR3 in amino acids: CASSITLGGRIYNEQFF. The CDR3 DNA sequence: TGTGCCAGTAGTATAACCCTAGGGGGAAGGATTTACAATGAGCAGTTCTTC.

A word on this clone: The identical CDR3 is also encoded by other nucleotide sequences in the sample. The chain joins TRBV29-1 to TRBJ1-5; maybe TRBD1 (6 bases). V lost 6 bases, J lost 3 bases, and 12 bases lay in between. Germline V lookup: CDR1 SQVTM, CDR2 ANQGSEA. The CDR3 covers 13 residues. CDR3: CSVAGTPNQPQHF. CDR3 nucleotides: TGCAGCGTCGCCGGGACACCCAATCAGCCCCAGCATTTT.

The chain carries TRBV4-1 and TRBJ2-2, with D perhaps matching TRBD2 (5 bases). The CDR3 spans 14 residues. Germline V gene sequence: CDR1 MGHRA, CDR2 YSYEKL. V shed 5 bases and J shed 0 bases, with 7 bases lying between them. CDR3 in amino acids: CASSETTNTGELFF. CDR3 DNA sequence: TGCGCCAGCAGCGAGACTACGAACACCGGGGAGCTGTTTTTT.

This chain joins TRBV2 and TRBJ2-5; D gene unclear. Germline lookup yields CDR1 SNHLY and CDR2 FYNNEI. The V gene lost 5 bases and the J gene lost 5 bases, with 12 bases spanning the gap. CDR3 length: 13 residues. The CDR3 nucleotides are TGTGCCAGCAGTATAAGGTTGCGGGAGACCCAGTACTTC. Translation: CASSIRLRETQYF.

The J gene is TRBJ2-7, the V gene TRBV30; a weak D match, TRBD1 (5 bases). The CDR3 loop spans 14 amino acids. Trimming took off 0 bases at V and 4 bases at J, with 13 bases between the two ends. Germline CDR1 reads GTSNPN; CDR2 reads SVGIG (reference sequence). Written as DNA, the CDR3 is TGTGCCTGGAGTGTACCCGGACACTTTTACGAGCAGTACTTC. As protein: CAWSVPGHFYEQYF.